One and the same sample provided the 17 T cell receptor beta chains below, sequenced in a study of healthy donors' naive CD4 and CD8 T cells. A linear amplification protocol produced the TCR libraries from about 0.45 ug of total RNA. MiXCR, run by TCRdb on the reads, gives a single entry per CDR3 protein. This table has 150,000 to 200,000 distinct CDR3 sequences, around 74% appearing once. The sample was naive CD4+ and CD8+ T cells sorted from blood, pooled from several donors. These receptors all come from a pool of human donors in good health; the sample pools cells from several healthy donors.

This clonotype was found a few times. The chain recombines TRBV12-3 or TRBV12-4 with TRBJ2-1; D is unclear. The CDR3 totals 15 residues. The V end lost 5 bases, the J end lost 0 bases, and 11 bases lay between the germline ends. The CDR3 loop reads CASSPDLSSYNEQFF. The CDR3, as DNA: TGTGCCAGCAGTCCAGACTTGAGCTCCTACAATGAGCAGTTCTTC.

This rearrangement joins TRBV29-1 to TRBJ1-2; unclear D gene. The CDR3 covers 11 residues. V was shortened by 0 bases and J by 6 bases, with 5 bases between the two germline ends. Germline V gene lookup returns CDR1 SQVTM and CDR2 ANQGSEA. The DNA for the CDR3 is TGCAGCGTTGAAGAGGAGCATGGCTACACCTTC. Translation gives CSVEEEHGYTF.

V is TRBV6-5 and J is TRBJ2-7, with 10 positions matching TRBD1. Germline lookup yields CDR1 MNHEY and CDR2 SVGAGI. This CDR3 is built from 14 residues. After removal of 5 bases from V and 6 bases from J, the junction contained 7 bases not matched to a gene. CDR3 loop: CASSTGQGIAEQYF. In DNA, the CDR3 is TGTGCCAGCAGTACGGGACAGGGGATTGCCGAGCAGTACTTC.

The sample holds a few counts of this clonotype. The chain carries TRBV5-1 and TRBJ2-1; perhaps TRBD1 as D (5 bases). CDR3 length equals 13 residues. The germline gives CDR1 SGHRS, CDR2 YFSETQ. Trimming took off 0 bases at V and 9 bases at J, with 10 bases between the two ends. For the CDR3, the DNA is TGCGCCAGCAGCTTGGGGGCCCAGGGTGAGCAGTTCTTC. It codes for CASSLGAQGEQFF.

The chain couples TRBV20-1 to TRBJ2-3, with 8 bases lining up with TRBD1. The CDR3 contains 14 residues. V gave up 2 bases and J gave up 5 bases; unmatched junction bases: 6. The germline gives CDR1 DFQATT, CDR2 SNEGSKA (reference sequence). The CDR3 is CSARMDRVLDTQYF. CDR3 nucleotide sequence: TGCAGTGCTAGAATGGACAGGGTTCTAGATACGCAGTATTTT.

This chain uses TRBV5-1 with TRBJ2-7, with 7 bases matching TRBD1. After removal of 4 bases from V and 5 bases from J, the junction contained 12 bases not matched to a gene. There are 15 residues in the CDR3. Germline values: CDR1 SGHRS, CDR2 YFSETQ. The CDR3 here is CASSGGQPGADEQYF. The CDR3 DNA reads TGCGCCAGCAGCGGGGGACAGCCAGGAGCTGACGAGCAGTACTTC.

The rearrangement links TRBV6-2 or TRBV6-3 to TRBJ1-5; no reliable D call. Trimming shortened V by 6 bases and J by 5 bases, and 14 bases separated the two germline ends. The CDR3 length is 14 residues. Germline lookup yields CDR1 MNHEY and CDR2 SVGEGT. CDR3 nucleotide sequence: TGTGCCAGCAGATATCTTGGACGGGATCAGCCCCAGCATTTT. Amino acids: CASRYLGRDQPQHF.

Concerning this clonotype: Its ends do not fully match the called genes, so a read error is possible. The CDR3, as DNA: TGTGCCAGCAGCCCCGGGACAGCTCGAGTGAACACTGAAGCTTTCTTT. Protein product: CASSPGTARVNTEAFF. The chain carries TRBV5-1 and TRBJ1-1, with 7 positions matching TRBD1. Germline V gene sequence: CDR1 SGHRS, CDR2 YFSETQ. This CDR3 has 16 residues.

This sequence joins TRBV5-1 and TRBJ2-5; D is uncertain. V lost 0 bases and J 5 bases, leaving 14 bases between the germline ends. This CDR3 region has 15 residues. Germline V CDR1 and CDR2: SGHRS, YFSETQ. CDR3 loop: CASSLDPHGLETQYF. The CDR3 nucleotides read TGCGCCAGCAGCTTGGATCCGCACGGGCTGGAGACCCAGTACTTC.

The chain uses TRBV6-6 and TRBJ2-3; D is unresolved. This CDR3 region has 14 residues. The V gene's germline CDR1 is MNHNY and CDR2 SVGAGI (reference sequence). Trimming removed 5 bases from V and 5 bases from J, with 14 bases in between. The CDR3 DNA follows: TGTGCCAGCAGTCCCAACCAGGTGGTAGATACGCAGTATTTT. As protein: CASSPNQVVDTQYF.

The CDR3 DNA is TGCGCCAGCAGACCGACCGGGCACGACAGAGAGACCCAGTACTTC. It translates to CASRPTGHDRETQYF. The V and J genes are TRBV5-1 and TRBJ2-5, with D possibly matching TRBD1 (5 bases). CDR3 length: 15 amino acids. V was cut by 5 bases and J by 4 bases, with 18 bases left in between. Looked up from germline, CDR1 is SGHRS and CDR2 is YFSETQ.

The chain carries TRBV30 and TRBJ2-1, with D uncertain. The germline V gene encodes CDR1 GTSNPN and CDR2 SVGIG (reference sequence). The CDR3 length is 13 residues. The germline V and J ends were trimmed by 2 bases and 3 bases, with 8 bases remaining between them. CDR3: CAWSSVSYNEQFF. The CDR3 nucleotides read TGTGCCTGGAGTTCGGTTAGCTACAATGAGCAGTTCTTC.

CDR3 DNA: TGCGCCAGCAGCACGGGACATGCCGAGCAGTACTTC. Amino acids: CASSTGHAEQYF. The chain combines TRBV5-1 with TRBJ2-7; weak D call: TRBD1 (6 bases). Between the trimmed V and J ends, which lost 4 bases and 6 bases, there was a span of 11 bases. Germline lookup yields CDR1 SGHRS and CDR2 YFSETQ. This CDR3 has 12 residues.

The rearrangement uses TRBV18 and TRBJ1-1; TRBD1 matches 7 bases. J was trimmed by 0 bases and V by 3 bases; bases with no gene match: 4. CDR3 length equals 15 residues. Germline values: CDR1 KGHSH, CDR2 LQKENI. The CDR3 protein is CASSPPDRMNTEAFF. For the CDR3, the DNA is TGTGCCAGCTCACCGCCGGACAGGATGAACACTGAAGCTTTCTTT.

V is TRBV15 and J is TRBJ2-7; D could derive from TRBD1 or TRBD2 (5 bases each). V shed 0 bases and J shed 6 bases, with 12 bases lying between them. This CDR3 is built from 14 residues. Per germline, CDR1 LNHNV and CDR2 YYDKDF (reference sequence). The CDR3 protein is CATSRDLGEREQYF. The DNA for the CDR3 is TGTGCCACCAGCAGAGATCTGGGGGAACGCGAGCAGTACTTC.

The CDR3 DNA sequence: TGCAGCGTGGATATAGCGGGAGGGCGTCTTTGGAATGAGCAGTTCTTC. Amino acids: CSVDIAGGRLWNEQFF. V gene TRBV29-1 combines with J gene TRBJ2-1; 11 bases are a match to TRBD2. V lost 6 bases to trimming and J lost 7 bases; unmatched junction nucleotides: 14. The CDR3 is 16 amino acids. Germline V gene lookup returns CDR1 SQVTM and CDR2 ANQGSEA.

As DNA, the CDR3 is TGTGCCAGCAGTTCCCTAGACATGCAAGAGACCCAGTACTTC. This codes for CASSSLDMQETQYF. This sequence joins TRBV27 and TRBJ2-5; D not resolved. Germline V CDR1 and CDR2: MNHEY, SMNVEV (reference sequence). Trimming left V 4 bases short and J 2 bases short, with 11 bases between. This CDR3 contains 14 residues.